The rows below give T cell receptor beta chains drawn from one sample of a study of beta chain features in type 1 diabetes. Using immunoSEQ multiplex PCR, the repertoire was profiled, and TCRdb retains in-frame clones only, with some absent. The data show almost 350,000 clones, roughly 9% seen once. Sequencing was performed on central memory CD4+ T cells from blood. These receptors originate from a man aged 25 to 45 with type 1 diabetes. The CDR3 runs from the conserved cysteine through the conserved F or W. D genes are given only for firm matches. Some rows mark clone size as missing; the rest say once, few, many or name a class of expanded clone.

j_call clone_size d_call v_call cdr3_aa cdr3_nt
TRBJ2-4 NA NA TRBV12-5 CASGLSTGTTGAKNIQYF TGTGCTAGTGGTTTGTCCACCGGGACGACGGGAGCCAAAAACATTCAGTACTTC
TRBJ1-1 NA NA TRBV30 CAWQMNTEAFF TGTGCCTGGCAAATGAACACTGAAGCTTTCTTT
TRBJ2-3 NA NA TRBV6-6 CASSSQGTDTQYF TGTGCCAGCAGTTCCCAGGGAACAGATACGCAGTATTTT
TRBJ1-4 few TRBD1 TRBV7-2 CASSFDRGGKLFF TGTGCCAGCAGCTTCGACAGGGGGGGAAAACTGTTTTTT
TRBJ2-6 few NA TRBV19 CASTSIGDTGDGANVLTF TGTGCCAGTACCTCTATAGGGGATACTGGGGATGGGGCCAACGTCCTGACTTTC
TRBJ1-6 many NA TRBV7-2 CASSSYNSPLHF TGTGCCAGCAGCTCCTATAATTCACCCCTCCACTTT
TRBJ1-6 few TRBD1 TRBV28 CASTLDRGASPLHF TGTGCCAGCACCCTCGACAGGGGAGCTTCACCCCTCCACTTT
TRBJ1-1 once NA TRBV6-6 CASRQQGLAEAFF TGTGCCAGCAGACAACAGGGCCTTGCTGAAGCTTTCTTT
TRBJ2-1 NA NA TRBV28 CASSGARSYNEQFF TGTGCCAGCAGCGGGGCCCGCTCCTACAATGAGCAGTTCTTC
TRBJ2-5 NA NA TRBV5-1 CASSQQGQEETQYF TGCGCCAGCAGCCAACAGGGTCAGGAAGAGACCCAGTACTTC
TRBJ1-1 NA NA TRBV28 CASTLGAWTTEAFF TGTGCCAGCACCTTGGGGGCGTGGACCACTGAAGCTTTCTTT
TRBJ2-1 NA TRBD1 TRBV18 CASSPGTGASNEQFF TGTGCCAGCTCACCGGGGACAGGAGCTTCCAATGAGCAGTTCTTC
TRBJ1-4 many TRBD1 TRBV15 CATSRDQGTVGEKLFF TGTGCCACCAGCAGAGATCAGGGGACAGTCGGAGAAAAACTGTTTTTT
TRBJ2-7 few NA TRBV6-6 CASSTPGGKQYF TGTGCCAGCAGTACCCCTGGGGGGAAACAGTACTTC
TRBJ1-5 NA NA TRBV7-2 CASSLAGSNQPQHF TGTGCCAGCAGCTTAGCCGGTAGCAATCAGCCCCAGCATTTT
TRBJ2-1 NA NA TRBV18 CASSLTQGSYNEQFF TGTGCCAGCTCACTAACTCAGGGGTCCTACAATGAGCAGTTCTTC
TRBJ1-3 few NA TRBV10-2 CASTPSGGASGNTIYF TGCGCCAGCACCCCGTCGGGCGGTGCCTCTGGAAACACCATATATTTT
TRBJ2-3 few TRBD2 TRBV5-1 CASSLVRSGRSSTDTQYF TGCGCCAGCAGCTTGGTACGAAGCGGGAGGTCCTCCACAGATACGCAGTATTTT
TRBJ2-1 few NA TRBV20-1 CSAFGLNEQFF TGCAGTGCTTTTGGGCTCAATGAGCAGTTCTTC
TRBJ2-5 few TRBD2 TRBV5-1 CASSLALAGGLQETQYF TGCGCCAGCAGCTTGGCCCTAGCGGGGGGATTACAAGAGACCCAGTACTTC
TRBJ1-6 NA NA TRBV30 CACAGARHSPLHF TGTGCCTGCGCCGGGGCTAGGCATTCACCCCTCCACTTT
TRBJ2-3 many NA TRBV7-2 CASSLGTDTQYF TGTGCCAGCAGCTTAGGTACAGATACGCAGTATTTT
TRBJ1-4 many NA TRBV28 CASSLSTEKLFF TGTGCCAGCAGTTTATCGACTGAAAAACTGTTTTTT
TRBJ1-1 NA NA TRBV6-5 CASSYGTEAFF TGTGCCAGCAGTTACGGGACTGAAGCTTTCTTT
TRBJ2-5 NA NA TRBV10-3 CAISDLGRQETQYF TGTGCCATCAGTGATCTGGGCAGACAAGAGACCCAGTACTTC
TRBJ1-1 NA NA TRBV6-5 CASSYRGGIETEAFF TGTGCCAGCAGTTACAGGGGGGGAATAGAGACTGAAGCTTTCTTT
TRBJ1-1 NA NA TRBV2 CASSEAQANTEAFF TGTGCCAGCAGTGAAGCGCAGGCCAACACTGAAGCTTTCTTT
TRBJ2-3 NA TRBD2 TRBV5-6 CASSLKGGGVFPSTDTQYF TGTGCCAGCAGCTTGAAAGGCGGGGGGGTCTTTCCCAGCACAGATACGCAGTATTTT
TRBJ2-7 NA TRBD2 TRBV4-3 CASSQERASGAYPYEQYF TGCGCCAGCAGCCAAGAAAGAGCTAGCGGGGCCTACCCGTACGAGCAGTACTTC
TRBJ1-1 NA NA TRBV5-1 CASSLEKLNTEAFF TGCGCCAGCAGCTTGGAAAAATTGAACACTGAAGCTTTCTTT
TRBJ1-5 many NA TRBV14 CASSQAGFSNQPQHF TGTGCCAGCAGCCAAGCGGGTTTTAGCAATCAGCCCCAGCATTTT
TRBJ2-5 few TRBD1 TRBV5-5 CASRFIQGQETQYF TGTGCCAGCAGGTTTATACAGGGGCAAGAGACCCAGTACTTC
TRBJ2-5 few TRBD2 TRBV2 CASNQRGGRETQYF TGTGCCAGCAATCAGCGGGGGGGCCGGGAGACCCAGTACTTC
TRBJ2-3 few NA TRBV28 CASSYTGWADTQYF TGTGCCAGCAGTTATACAGGGTGGGCAGATACGCAGTATTTT
TRBJ2-3 NA TRBD1 TRBV29-1 CSVEEVSRGLGTDTQYF TGCAGCGTTGAAGAGGTTTCCAGGGGGCTGGGCACAGATACGCAGTATTTT
TRBJ2-7 NA NA TRBV7-2 CASSPMGQGSHEQYF TGTGCCAGCAGCCCGATGGGGCAGGGGTCCCACGAGCAGTACTTC
TRBJ1-2 NA NA TRBV7-2 CASSLWTHDGYTF TGTGCCAGCAGCTTGTGGACCCACGATGGCTACACCTTC
TRBJ2-1 NA NA TRBV10-3 CAIRQTPSYNEQFF TGTGCCATCAGACAAACCCCGAGTTACAATGAGCAGTTCTTC
TRBJ2-4 few NA TRBV7-2 CASSSPQQAKNIQYF TGTGCCAGCAGCTCCCCACAGCAGGCCAAAAACATTCAGTACTTC
TRBJ2-5 NA TRBD1 TRBV7-2 CASSFDRGRGPQETQYF TGTGCCAGCAGCTTTGACAGGGGGCGAGGCCCCCAAGAGACCCAGTACTTC
TRBJ2-1 NA NA TRBV6-1 CASGGWGRNNEQFF TGTGCCAGCGGAGGGTGGGGGCGGAACAATGAGCAGTTCTTC
TRBJ1-2 few TRBD1 TRBV18 CASSPGTGGDYGYTF TGTGCCAGCTCGCCCGGGACAGGGGGCGACTATGGCTACACCTTC
TRBJ1-6 NA NA TRBV7-2 CASSSRAFNSPLHF TGTGCCAGCAGCTCCAGGGCGTTCAATTCACCCCTCCACTTT
TRBJ1-2 NA TRBD1 TRBV19 CASRRQGANGYTF TGTGCCAGTAGAAGACAGGGGGCAAATGGCTACACCTTC
TRBJ1-5 few NA TRBV7-9 CASSQGWGKGQPQHF TGCGCCAGCAGCCAAGGGTGGGGGAAAGGTCAGCCCCAGCATTTT
TRBJ2-7 few TRBD1 TRBV5-1 CASSSTLGQGSSYEQYF TGCGCCAGCAGCTCAACCCTGGGACAGGGGAGCTCCTACGAGCAGTACTTC
TRBJ2-7 few NA TRBV6-5 CASRGFYEQYF TGTGCCAGTCGGGGATTCTACGAGCAGTACTTC
TRBJ2-2 NA NA TRBV5-6 CARRQTNTGELFF TGTGCCAGAAGACAGACGAACACCGGGGAGCTGTTTTTT
TRBJ2-7 NA TRBD2 TRBV7-9 CQSASGVGEQYF TGTCAGTCCGCTAGCGGGGTTGGCGAGCAGTACTTC
TRBJ1-2 NA NA TRBV18 CASSPGRTNYGYTF TGTGCCAGCTCACCAGGCAGGACTAACTATGGCTACACCTTC
TRBJ2-7 few TRBD1 TRBV30 CAWNRGSYEQYF TGTGCCTGGAACAGGGGGTCCTACGAGCAGTACTTC
TRBJ1-1 NA TRBD1 TRBV9 CASSVAPGGNTEAFF TGTGCCAGCAGCGTCGCACCAGGGGGAAACACTGAAGCTTTCTTT
TRBJ1-1 NA NA TRBV30 CAWSVTRDTEAFF TGTGCCTGGAGTGTAACAAGGGACACTGAAGCTTTCTTT
TRBJ2-4 NA TRBD2 TRBV7-2 CASSFEGLAGGKNIQYF TGTGCCAGCAGCTTCGAGGGACTAGCGGGGGGTAAAAACATTCAGTACTTC
TRBJ1-6 NA TRBD1 TRBV4-3 CASSQDDRGALSPLHF TGCGCCAGCAGCCAAGACGACAGGGGGGCCCTTTCACCCCTCCACTTT
TRBJ2-7 NA NA TRBV11-2 CASSSPGRLFEQYF TGTGCCAGCAGCAGTCCGGGACGGCTTTTTGAGCAGTACTTC
TRBJ1-2 few NA TRBV6-5 CASRSGTDYGYTF TGTGCCAGCAGGTCCGGGACGGACTATGGCTACACCTTC
TRBJ2-3 NA TRBD2 TRBV7-8 CASSTGTSKDTQYF TGTGCCAGCAGCACCGGGACTAGCAAAGATACGCAGTATTTT
TRBJ1-2 NA NA TRBV5-4 CASSSSRGEFGYTF TGTGCCAGCAGCTCGAGCAGAGGGGAATTTGGCTACACCTTC
TRBJ1-6 once TRBD1 TRBV18 CTSSTMTGVRSPLHF TGTACCAGCTCAACAATGACAGGGGTCCGTTCACCCCTCCACTTT